This T cell receptor (beta chain) was documented in a study of blood T cell repertoires in COVID-19. Study in general: Samples came from the United States, Italy and Spain, spanning acute and convalescent COVID-19. Sources were T cells, B-cell-depleted T cells, or PBMCs; the material itself was cDNA or gDNA.

Original processing methods: Researchers report that nucleated cell counts were estimated from reference gene primer amplification. Generated by immunoSEQ multiplex PCR, the TCRdb table keeps only in-frame clones and is missing some. For V, J and clone size, that table is used; D and trimming come from the DNA. The table records about 26,000 clones, over 75% of them present only once. The sample consisted of peripheral blood. The clonotype was recovered from a man between 45 and 60 years old with active or convalescent COVID-19.

The CDR3 loop is CASSLEFGTRDYNEQFF. The CDR3 bases are TGTGCCAGCAGCTTAGAATTTGGGACTAGGGACTACAATGAGCAGTTCTTC. The V call is TRBV7-8, the J call TRBJ2-1; 8 bases map to TRBD2. Trimming cost V 1 base and J 3 bases; bases outside gene matches: 8. Germline V gene data show CDR1 as SGHVS and CDR2 as FQNEAQ. The length of the CDR3 is 17 residues. The full variable domain, completed using reference TRBV7-8 and TRBJ2-1, is GAGVSQSPRYKVAKRGQDVALRCDPISGHVSLFWYQQALGQGPEFLTYFQNEAQLDKSGLPSDRFFAERPEGSVSTLKIQRTQQEDSAVYLCASSLEFGTRDYNEQFFGPGTRLTVL.